The 3 T cell receptor beta chains listed next were all sequenced from one sample in a study of shared clonotypes between healthy human individuals. Produced via immunoSEQ multiplex PCR; TCRdb's table is partial and in-frame only. Found here are hundreds of thousands of clones, 70% to 80% of them singletons; the top ten hold 12%. Sequencing used PBMCs. The receptors come from a woman aged 40-49 years in good health. Some clones in this sample may be carry-over from other donors' samples.

A single count supports this clone. This same CDR3 is encoded by further DNA sequences in the sample. The gene calls are TRBV7-9 and TRBJ1-1; unclear D gene. This CDR3 has 14 residues. V shed 1 base and J shed 5 bases, with 11 bases lying between them. Germline loops: CDR1 SEHNR, CDR2 FQNEAQ (reference sequence). In DNA, the CDR3 is TGTGCCAGCAGCTTAGAGGGTTCGGGGACTGAAGCTTTCTTT. Amino acid sequence: CASSLEGSGTEAFF.

This chain joins TRBV19 and TRBJ2-2, with TRBD1 matching over 12 bases. CDR3 length: 15 residues. With V trimmed by 2 bases and J by 9 bases, 4 bases remained unmatched. From germline, CDR1 is LNHDA and CDR2 SQIVND (reference sequence). The CDR3, as DNA: TGTGCCAGTAGTATAACCGGGACAGGGGGCAGGGAGCTGTTTTTT. Protein: CASSITGTGGRELFF.

The chain has TRBV7-9 and TRBJ2-1; D is undetermined. Trimming took 4 bases from V and 9 from J, leaving 10 bases between them. Germline V gene lookup returns CDR1 SEHNR and CDR2 FQNEAQ (reference sequence). This CDR3 is built from 12 residues. The DNA of the CDR3 is TGTGCCAGCAGCTCCGGTTTTGGTGAGCAGTTCTTC. Its translation: CASSSGFGEQFF.